The text below deals with one T cell receptor beta chain. Its antigen is currently unknown. With random hexamers, reverse transcription was performed on about 0.5 to 1 ug of RNA. A single record per CDR3 protein comes from TCRdb applying MiXCR to the immunoSEQ multiplex PCR reads. The sample has 95,000 to 150,000 distinct CDR3 sequences; 96% are singletons. This CDR3 has 14 amino acids. Germline V lookup: CDR1 KGHDR, CDR2 SFDVKD. Trimming took off 4 bases at V and 6 bases at J, with 14 bases between the two ends. The source of the sample is a study of CD8 T cells in Susac syndrome. General observations from the study: Clonal expansion was not seen in any Susac syndrome CD4+ T cell repertoire.

This TCR derives from a human donor with Susac syndrome. The V gene is TRBV24-1, the J gene TRBJ2-5; no reliable D call. The specimen was CD4+ T cells from PBMCs. The CDR3 region is CATSDPGGGKTQYF. CDR3 DNA: TGTGCCACCAGTGACCCCGGTGGTGGTAAGACCCAGTACTTC.